This T cell receptor beta chain was sequenced in a study of blood T cell repertoires in COVID-19. Study in general: Spain, Italy and the United States supplied samples that represented acute and convalescent COVID-19. Sample material is recorded as cDNA or gDNA derived from T cells, B-cell-depleted T cells, or PBMCs.

The V and J ends lost 0 bases and 5 bases respectively, with 14 bases between them. The CDR3 has 16 residues. CDR1 and CDR2 (germline): SGHTS, YDEGEE. In the original processing: Reference gene primer amplification gave estimated nucleated cell counts. Generated by immunoSEQ multiplex PCR, the TCRdb table keeps only in-frame clones and is missing some. That table gives V, J and clone size, and the DNA gave D and trimming. Seen here are approximately 300,000 clones, 80% to 90% observed once, and the top ten hold about 0.8%. V and J are TRBV5-8 and TRBJ1-4; perhaps TRBD1 as D (6 bases). The specimen sequenced was peripheral blood. This sequence was found in a man between 25 and 39 years old with acute or convalescent COVID-19. CDR3 in amino acids: CASSLGDRSINEKLFF. The CDR3 DNA reads as TGTGCCAGCAGCTTGGGAGACAGGTCTATAAATGAAAAACTGTTTTTT.